These 27 T cell receptor beta chains originate from one sample sequenced in a study of cytomegalovirus exposure and HLA in healthy donors. The study ran its PCR with 60 Vbeta and 13 Jbeta primers. Here immunoSEQ multiplex PCR was the method, and the copy in TCRdb shows in-frame clones only, minus some. The sample includes 100,000 or so clones, 75% seen only once; the top ten take 12% to 15%. Specimen: PBMCs. All receptors derive from a male donor in good health and CMV-seropositive.

The chain couples TRBV9 to TRBJ2-2; D not certain. V was cut by 5 bases and J by 6 bases, with 8 bases left in between. This CDR3 is 12 amino acids long. CDR1 is SGDLS, CDR2 YYNGEE, per germline. The CDR3 nucleotides are TGTGCCAGCAGATTCGAGGCCGGGGAGCTGTTTTTT. Its translation: CASRFEAGELFF.

A single count supports this clone. J is TRBJ1-5 and V is TRBV19, with TRBD1 matching 10 bases. The CDR3 extends over 17 amino acids. Germline V lookup: CDR1 LNHDA, CDR2 SQIVND (reference sequence). The junction had 5 bases not matched to a gene; V was cut back by 3 bases and J by 0 bases. The chain's CDR3 is CASSIRQGAYSNQPQHF. The CDR3 nucleotides read TGTGCCAGTAGTATCCGACAGGGGGCTTATAGCAATCAGCCCCAGCATTTT.

This clone came up once. V and J are TRBV6-5 and TRBJ2-5; 8 bases map to TRBD2. This CDR3 is 15 amino acids long. The junction had 8 bases not matched to a gene; V was cut back by 7 bases and J by 1 base. CDR1 and CDR2 from the germline V gene are MNHEY and SVGAGI. Here the CDR3 DNA reads TGTGCCAGCACCCACTTGGCGGGGGGCCAAGAGACCCAGTACTTC. This sequence encodes CASTHLAGGQETQYF.

This sequence joins TRBV7-3 and TRBJ2-2; tentative D call: TRBD1 (6 bases). The V end lost 5 bases, the J end lost 2 bases, and 9 bases lay between the germline ends. From germline, CDR1 is SGHTA and CDR2 FQGTGA. The CDR3 spans 14 residues. In DNA form, the CDR3 reads TGTGCCAGCAGCGGGACATACAACACCGGGGAGCTGTTTTTT. It translates to CASSGTYNTGELFF.

This clone was picked up a small number of times. This chain uses TRBV28 with TRBJ2-3, with a possible D match to TRBD1 (6 bases). The CDR3 is made up of 14 amino acids. CDR1 is MDHEN and CDR2 is SYDVKM in the germline V gene. V was trimmed by 3 bases and J by 4 bases, leaving 11 bases between them. The CDR3 sequence: CASSFAEGADTQYF. The CDR3 nucleotides are TGTGCCAGCAGTTTTGCAGAGGGGGCAGATACGCAGTATTTT.

This clone was seen just once. J is TRBJ1-2 and V is TRBV6-1; 8 bases match TRBD1. The germline gives CDR1 MNHNS, CDR2 SASEGT. V shed 4 bases, J shed 4 bases, and the junction held 5 bases outside the gene matches. The CDR3 has 14 residues. CDR3 in DNA: TGTGCCAGCAGTGTCGACAGGGGCTCCTATGGCTACACCTTC. Its protein is CASSVDRGSYGYTF.

This sequence joins TRBV25-1 and TRBJ1-2; D is possibly TRBD1 (5 bases). The germline gives CDR1 MGHDK, CDR2 SYGVNS. V was trimmed by 3 bases and J by 0 bases, leaving 11 bases between them. There are 15 residues in the CDR3. CDR3 sequence: CASSETATTNYGYTF. DNA of the CDR3: TGTGCCAGCAGTGAGACAGCCACAACTAACTATGGCTACACCTTC.

V and J are TRBV7-2 and TRBJ1-1; D is unresolved. The CDR3 loop spans 16 amino acids. Trimming shortened V by 7 bases and J by 5 bases, and 23 bases separated the two germline ends. From germline, CDR1 is SGHTA and CDR2 FQGNSA. DNA for the CDR3: TGTGCCAGCAATCCCATGGGAGGCCCGGGAGGTACTGAAGCTTTCTTT. Translation: CASNPMGGPGGTEAFF.

The chain is built from TRBV28 and TRBJ1-4; 8 nucleotides line up with TRBD1. The CDR3 spans 17 residues. Germline V gene sequence: CDR1 MDHEN, CDR2 SYDVKM. V shed 10 bases, J shed 8 bases, and the junction held 21 bases outside the gene matches. CDR3 in amino acids: CAITPGGLSAPWEKLFF. CDR3 nucleotide sequence: TGTGCCATCACTCCAGGGGGCTTGAGTGCCCCATGGGAAAAACTGTTTTTT. Full variable domain (missing parts from reference TRBV28 and TRBJ1-4): DVKVTQSSRYLVKRTGEKVFLECVQDMDHENMFWYRQDPGLGLRLIYFSYDVKMKEKGDIPEGYSVSREKKERFSLILESASTNQTSMYLCAITPGGLSAPWEKLFFGSGTQLSVL.

This clone was detected a few times. The chain has TRBV9 and TRBJ2-2, with 7 bases lining up with TRBD2. The J segment lost 5 bases and the V segment lost 0 bases, leaving 10 bases of the junction unmatched. CDR3 length: 17 residues. Germline V gene sequence: CDR1 SGDLS, CDR2 YYNGEE. CDR3 bases: TGTGCCAGCAGCGTAGACCCCAGCGGGGCGAGAACCGGGGAGCTGTTTTTT. Protein product: CASSVDPSGARTGELFF. The whole variable domain, remainder taken from reference TRBV9 and TRBJ2-2, is DSGVTQTPKHLITATGQRVTLRCSPRSGDLSVYWYQQSLDQGLQFLIQYYNGEERAKGNILERFSAQQFPDLHSELNLSSLELGDSALYFCASSVDPSGARTGELFFGEGSRLTVL.

The chain has TRBV11-3 and TRBJ2-2; perhaps TRBD1 as D (5 bases). This CDR3 comprises 16 residues. The V end was cut by 3 bases, the J end by 3 bases, with 14 bases between. Germline CDR1 is SGHNT and CDR2 is YENEEA. CDR3 nucleotide sequence: TGTGCCAGCAGCTTCGGCAGGGCCGGTCACACCGGGGAGCTGTTTTTT. This codes for CASSFGRAGHTGELFF.

V is TRBV5-1 and J is TRBJ2-1, with 9 bases fitting TRBD2. CDR1 SGHRS and CDR2 YFSETQ come from the germline V gene. V was pared by 5 bases and J by 1 base, with 4 bases of the junction left unmatched. The CDR3 is 15 amino acids. CDR3 loop: CASRERGDSYNEQFF. The CDR3 nucleotides are TGCGCCAGCAGAGAGCGGGGGGATTCCTACAATGAGCAGTTCTTC.

This clone was recorded a few times. The chain carries TRBV5-1 and TRBJ2-7, with D tentatively TRBD2 (5 bases). CDR1 and CDR2 (germline): SGHRS, YFSETQ. V lost 1 base and J lost 2, with 10 bases in between. The CDR3 is 14 amino acids. CDR3 protein: CASSLYRGTYEQYF. The CDR3 DNA follows: TGCGCCAGCAGCTTGTATCGGGGTACCTACGAGCAGTACTTC. Full variable domain (remainder filled in from reference TRBV5-1 and TRBJ2-7): KAGVTQTPRYLIKTRGQQVTLSCSPISGHRSVSWYQQTPGQGLQFLFEYFSETQRNKGNFPGRFSGRQFSNSRSEMNVSTLELGDSALYLCASSLYRGTYEQYFGPGTRLTVT.

The rearrangement links TRBV9 to TRBJ1-6; D remains ambiguous. This CDR3 comprises 15 residues. V lost 0 bases to trimming and J lost 5 bases, with 9 bases between them. Germline CDR1 SGDLS, CDR2 YYNGEE. CDR3 DNA: TGTGCCAGCAGCGTAGAAGCCAGCGATAATTCACCCCTCCACTTT. As protein: CASSVEASDNSPLHF. Based on the CDR3 plus reference TRBV9 and TRBJ1-6, the full variable domain is DSGVTQTPKHLITATGQRVTLRCSPRSGDLSVYWYQQSLDQGLQFLIQYYNGEERAKGNILERFSAQQFPDLHSELNLSSLELGDSALYFCASSVEASDNSPLHFGNGTRLTVT.

This sequence joins TRBV30 and TRBJ1-5; 9 nucleotides line up with TRBD1. The CDR3 spans 14 residues. Germline assignment: CDR1 GTSNPN and CDR2 SVGIG (reference sequence). V gave up 3 bases and J gave up 6 bases; unmatched junction bases: 6. The DNA for the CDR3 is TGTGCCTGGAGCCCGGGGACAGGGAGTCAGCCCCAGCATTTT. Protein product: CAWSPGTGSQPQHF.

The V call is TRBV30, the J call TRBJ2-5; 7 nucleotides align to TRBD1. V shed 3 bases, J shed 5 bases, and the junction held 3 bases outside the gene matches. This CDR3 region has 12 residues. CDR1 is GTSNPN and CDR2 is SVGIG in the germline V gene (reference sequence). The CDR3 loop is CAWRGGGETQYF. DNA of the CDR3: TGTGCCTGGAGAGGGGGCGGGGAGACCCAGTACTTC.

The genes are TRBV4-1 and TRBJ1-3; maybe TRBD1 (6 bases). CDR1 is MGHRA and CDR2 is YSYEKL in the germline V gene. V lost 2 bases to trimming and J lost 1 base, with 9 bases between them. The CDR3 consists of 15 residues. Written as DNA, the CDR3 is TGCGCCAGCAGCCAAAAACAGGGTTCTGGAAACACCATATATTTT. This encodes CASSQKQGSGNTIYF.

The chain has TRBV6-5 and TRBJ1-4, with D hard to call. In germline, CDR1 is MNHEY, CDR2 SVGAGI. V was clipped by 2 bases and J by 2 bases, with 9 bases between them. The CDR3 runs to 15 residues. The CDR3 region has the DNA TGTGCCAGCAGTTACAAAGGGAGGACTAATGAAAAACTGTTTTTT. Translated: CASSYKGRTNEKLFF.

This clone was detected a few times. The J gene is TRBJ1-1, the V gene TRBV29-1; D remains unclear. CDR3 size: 13 residues. The germline V gene encodes CDR1 SQVTM and CDR2 ANQGSEA. V lost 7 bases and J lost 7, with 19 bases in between. CDR3 sequence: CSARPPAGGEAFF. The CDR3 nucleotides are TGCAGCGCGCGTCCGCCTGCCGGTGGTGAAGCTTTCTTT.

This clone showed up just once. The chain employs TRBV5-1 and TRBJ2-7; 11 bases map to TRBD1. Losses at the gene ends were 4 bases for V and 4 bases for J; bases not matched to a gene: 10. Germline values: CDR1 SGHRS, CDR2 YFSETQ. The CDR3 has 16 residues. CDR3 DNA: TGCGCCAGCAGCCTGTCGCCGGGACAGGGGGAGTACGAGCAGTACTTC. The encoded protein is CASSLSPGQGEYEQYF. The entire variable domain, with the rest obtained from reference TRBV5-1 and TRBJ2-7, is as follows: KAGVTQTPRYLIKTRGQQVTLSCSPISGHRSVSWYQQTPGQGLQFLFEYFSETQRNKGNFPGRFSGRQFSNSRSEMNVSTLELGDSALYLCASSLSPGQGEYEQYFGPGTRLTVT.

This chain connects TRBV2 to TRBJ2-5; 10 bases match TRBD1. The trim removed 5 bases at V and 2 bases at J, leaving 8 bases unmatched. Germline V gives CDR1 SNHLY, CDR2 FYNNEI. The CDR3 totals 16 residues. Here the CDR3 DNA reads TGTGCCAGCAGTTACCCTAGGACAGGGGGGCAAGAGACCCAGTACTTC. This translates into CASSYPRTGGQETQYF. Variable domain in full (rest from reference TRBV2 and TRBJ2-5): EPEVTQTPSHQVTQMGQEVILRCVPISNHLYFYWYRQILGQKVEFLVSFYNNEISEKSEIFDDQFSVERPDGSNFTLKIRSTKLEDSAMYFCASSYPRTGGQETQYFGPGTRLLVL.

The chain is built from TRBV2 and TRBJ1-6; TRBD1 aligns across 7 bases. The CDR3 runs 16 residues. The trim removed 4 bases at V and 10 bases at J, leaving 13 bases unmatched. Looked up from germline, CDR1 is SNHLY and CDR2 is FYNNEI. The CDR3 coding sequence is TGTGCCAGCAGTGGGGCCCCCCGAGGGGGCGTGTCACCCCTCCACTTT. It is translated as CASSGAPRGGVSPLHF.

This clone was counted a few times. The V call is TRBV5-8, the J call TRBJ2-3, with TRBD1 matching over 8 bases. The CDR3 length is 15 residues. With 2 bases clipped from V and 2 bases from J, the junction kept 4 bases outside the gene matches. The germline CDR1 and CDR2 sequences are SGHTS and YDEGEE. CDR3 amino acids: CASSLRTGSTDTQYF. Here the CDR3 DNA reads TGTGCCAGCAGCTTAAGGACAGGGTCCACAGATACGCAGTATTTT.

The V and J genes are TRBV14 and TRBJ1-6; possibly TRBD1 for D (5 bases). Germline assignment: CDR1 SGHDN and CDR2 FVKESK. This CDR3 contains 16 residues. V was trimmed by 2 bases and J by 3 bases, leaving 11 bases between them. The CDR3 DNA follows: TGTGCCAGCAGCCAATTGCGACAGAGCTATAATTCACCCCTCCACTTT. It encodes CASSQLRQSYNSPLHF. Full variable domain (rest looked up from reference TRBV14 and TRBJ1-6): EAGVTQFPSHSVIEKGQTVTLRCDPISGHDNLYWYRRVMGKEIKFLLHFVKESKQDESGMPNNRFLAERTGGTYSTLKVQPAELEDSGVYFCASSQLRQSYNSPLHFGNGTRLTVT.

The rearrangement uses TRBV19 and TRBJ1-5, with 7 bases aligning to TRBD1. Germline loops: CDR1 LNHDA, CDR2 SQIVND (reference sequence). This CDR3 region has 15 residues. The trim removed 3 bases at V and 6 bases at J, leaving 8 bases unmatched. CDR3: CASSISTGRFQPQHF. CDR3 nucleotide sequence: TGTGCCAGTAGTATCTCGACAGGGCGTTTTCAGCCCCAGCATTTT.

The rearrangement links TRBV9 to TRBJ2-3, with TRBD1 matching over 10 bases. CDR1 and CDR2 (germline): SGDLS, YYNGEE. J lost 6 bases, V lost 3 bases, and 16 bases had no gene match. The CDR3 runs to 18 residues. The CDR3 region has the DNA TGTGCCAGCAGCGCCCGGTTGGGACAGGGGAGGGCGGTGGATACGCAGTATTTT. This gives the protein CASSARLGQGRAVDTQYF. The full variable domain, in which reference TRBV9 and TRBJ2-3 provide the parts outside the CDR3, is DSGVTQTPKHLITATGQRVTLRCSPRSGDLSVYWYQQSLDQGLQFLIQYYNGEERAKGNILERFSAQQFPDLHSELNLSSLELGDSALYFCASSARLGQGRAVDTQYFGPGTRLTVL.

The chain couples TRBV6-4 to TRBJ1-2, with 8 bases that match TRBD1. V gave up 3 bases and J gave up 3 bases; unmatched junction bases: 15. The CDR3 covers 18 residues. Germline CDR1 and CDR2: MRHNA and SNTAGT. CDR3 bases: TGTGCCAGCAGTGAATACGGGACAGGACCAGACGGGGACTATGGCTACACCTTC. It codes for CASSEYGTGPDGDYGYTF.